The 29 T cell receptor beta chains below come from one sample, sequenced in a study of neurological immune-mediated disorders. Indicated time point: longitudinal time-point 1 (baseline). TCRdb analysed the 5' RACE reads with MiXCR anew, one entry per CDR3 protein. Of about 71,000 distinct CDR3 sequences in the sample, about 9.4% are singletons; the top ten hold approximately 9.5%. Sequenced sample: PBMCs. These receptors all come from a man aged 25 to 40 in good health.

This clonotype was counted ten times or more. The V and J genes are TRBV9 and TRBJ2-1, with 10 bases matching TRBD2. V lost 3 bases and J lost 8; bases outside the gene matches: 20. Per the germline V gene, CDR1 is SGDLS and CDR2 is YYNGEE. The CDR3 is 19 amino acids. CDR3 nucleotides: TGTGCCAGCAGCGCGCCCCAGCGGGCTAGCGGGAGATGGGGGGATGAGCAGTTCTTC. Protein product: CASSAPQRASGRWGDEQFF.

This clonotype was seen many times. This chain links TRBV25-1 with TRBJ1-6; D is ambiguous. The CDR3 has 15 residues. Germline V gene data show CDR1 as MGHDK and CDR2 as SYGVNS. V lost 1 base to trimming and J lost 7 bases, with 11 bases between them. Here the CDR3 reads CASSESTLANSPLHF. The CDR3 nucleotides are TGTGCCAGCAGTGAATCGACCTTAGCCAATTCACCCCTCCACTTT.

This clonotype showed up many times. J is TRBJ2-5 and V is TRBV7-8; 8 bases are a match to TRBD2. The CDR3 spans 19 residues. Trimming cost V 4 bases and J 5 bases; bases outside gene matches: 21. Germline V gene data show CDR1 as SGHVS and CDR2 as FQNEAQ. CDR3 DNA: TGTGCCAGCAGCTATGGGTTCGGCGGGAGGCCTCTCCTGGGGGAGACCCAGTACTTC. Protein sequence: CASSYGFGGRPLLGETQYF.

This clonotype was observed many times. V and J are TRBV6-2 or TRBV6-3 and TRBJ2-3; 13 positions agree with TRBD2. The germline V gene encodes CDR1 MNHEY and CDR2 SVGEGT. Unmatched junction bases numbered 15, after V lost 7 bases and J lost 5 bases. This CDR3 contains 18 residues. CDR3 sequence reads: CASTLRLGLAGMGDTQYF. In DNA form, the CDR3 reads TGTGCCAGCACTCTAAGGTTGGGACTAGCGGGAATGGGAGATACGCAGTATTTT.

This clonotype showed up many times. The CDR3, as DNA: TGTGCCATCAGTGATCCGGGACAGGGATTAATTAATGAGCAGTTCTTC. Its translation is CAISDPGQGLINEQFF. V gene TRBV10-3 combines with J gene TRBJ2-1; 9 bases map to TRBD1. The germline CDR1 and CDR2 sequences are ENHRY and SYGVKD. The CDR3 loop spans 16 amino acids. Trimming removed 3 bases from V and 7 bases from J; junction bases left unmatched: 10.

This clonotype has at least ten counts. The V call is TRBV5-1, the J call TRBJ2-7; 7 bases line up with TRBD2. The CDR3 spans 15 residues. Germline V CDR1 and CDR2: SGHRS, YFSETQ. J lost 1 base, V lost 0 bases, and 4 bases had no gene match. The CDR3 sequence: CASSLGGTTSYEQYF. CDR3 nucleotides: TGCGCCAGCAGCTTGGGCGGGACTACGTCCTACGAGCAGTACTTC.

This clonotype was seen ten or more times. The CDR3: CASSLVAGANEKLFF. In DNA form, the CDR3 reads TGCGCCAGCAGCTTGGTAGCTGGGGCTAATGAAAAACTGTTTTTT. The V and J genes are TRBV5-1 and TRBJ1-4; D is uncertain. This CDR3 comprises 15 residues. Germline loops: CDR1 SGHRS, CDR2 YFSETQ. The ends were cut back, 0 bases at V and 3 bases at J, with 9 bases in the middle.

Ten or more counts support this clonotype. DNA of the CDR3: TGCGCCAGCAGCTTGCACAGGCAAGAGACCCAGTACTTC. It encodes CASSLHRQETQYF. V and J are TRBV5-1 and TRBJ2-5; perhaps TRBD1 as D (5 bases). Germline CDR1 is SGHRS and CDR2 is YFSETQ. The ends were cut back, 1 base at V and 2 bases at J, with 6 bases in the middle. The CDR3 sequence is 13 residues long.

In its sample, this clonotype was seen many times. The CDR3: CASSYPGLGPDTQYF. CDR3 nucleotide sequence: TGCGCCAGCAGCTATCCGGGACTAGGACCAGATACGCAGTATTTT. V and J are TRBV10-2 and TRBJ2-3; TRBD2 aligns across 8 bases. Germline assignment: CDR1 WSHSY and CDR2 SAAADI. J gave up 4 bases and V 6 bases, and 9 bases lay outside the gene matches. CDR3 length: 15 residues.

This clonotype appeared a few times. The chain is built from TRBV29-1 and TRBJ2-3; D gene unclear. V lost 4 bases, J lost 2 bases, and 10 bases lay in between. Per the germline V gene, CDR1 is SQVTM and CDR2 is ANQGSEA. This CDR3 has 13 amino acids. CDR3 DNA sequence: TGCAGCGTTGTGCCGGGTATCACAGATACGCAGTATTTT. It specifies CSVVPGITDTQYF.

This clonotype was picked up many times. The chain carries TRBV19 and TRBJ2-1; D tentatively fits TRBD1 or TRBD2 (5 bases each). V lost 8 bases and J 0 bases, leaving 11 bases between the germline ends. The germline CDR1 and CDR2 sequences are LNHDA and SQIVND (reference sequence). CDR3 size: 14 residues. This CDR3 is CASGGTSSYNEQFF. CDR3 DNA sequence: TGTGCCAGTGGGGGAACGAGCTCCTACAATGAGCAGTTCTTC.

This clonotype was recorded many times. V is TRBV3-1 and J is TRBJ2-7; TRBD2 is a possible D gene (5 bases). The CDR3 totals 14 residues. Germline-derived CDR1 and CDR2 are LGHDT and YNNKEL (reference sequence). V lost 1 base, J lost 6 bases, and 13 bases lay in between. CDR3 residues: CASSQGTGKLEQYF. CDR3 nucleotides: TGTGCCAGCAGCCAAGGTACGGGGAAGCTCGAGCAGTACTTC.

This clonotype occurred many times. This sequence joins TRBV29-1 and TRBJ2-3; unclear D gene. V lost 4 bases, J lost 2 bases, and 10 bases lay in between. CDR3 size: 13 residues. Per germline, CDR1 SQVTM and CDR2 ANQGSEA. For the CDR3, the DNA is TGCAGCGTTGTAGGAGACACCACAGATACGCAGTATTTT. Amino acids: CSVVGDTTDTQYF.

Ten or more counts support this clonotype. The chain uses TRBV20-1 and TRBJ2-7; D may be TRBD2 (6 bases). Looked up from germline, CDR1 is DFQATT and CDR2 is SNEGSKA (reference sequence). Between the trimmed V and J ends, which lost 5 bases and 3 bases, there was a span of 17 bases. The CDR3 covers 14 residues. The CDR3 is CSAGSPDYRYEQYF. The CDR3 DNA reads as TGCAGTGCTGGATCCCCGGACTACCGCTACGAGCAGTACTTC.

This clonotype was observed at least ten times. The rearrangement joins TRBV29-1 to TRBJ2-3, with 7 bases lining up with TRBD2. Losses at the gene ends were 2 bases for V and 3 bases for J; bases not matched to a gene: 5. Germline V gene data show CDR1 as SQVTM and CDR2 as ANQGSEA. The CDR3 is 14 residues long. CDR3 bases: TGCAGCGTTGAATCCCCTAGCGGTACAGATACGCAGTATTTT. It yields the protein CSVESPSGTDTQYF.

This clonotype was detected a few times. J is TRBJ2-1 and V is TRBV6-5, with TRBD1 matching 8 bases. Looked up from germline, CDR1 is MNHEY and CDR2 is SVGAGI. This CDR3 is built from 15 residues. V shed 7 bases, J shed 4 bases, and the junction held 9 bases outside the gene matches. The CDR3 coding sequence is TGTGCCAGCACAAAACAGGGGGTAGTATACAATGAGCAGTTCTTC. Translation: CASTKQGVVYNEQFF.

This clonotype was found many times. The CDR3 nucleotides are TGCGCCAGCTTTGAGCGGGAGGGCACAGATACGCAGTATTTT. Its protein product is CASFEREGTDTQYF. The chain links TRBV5-1 to TRBJ2-3; 9 nucleotides agree with TRBD2. The V gene's germline CDR1 is SGHRS and CDR2 YFSETQ. CDR3 length: 14 amino acids. The J segment lost 1 base and the V segment lost 7 bases, leaving 4 bases of the junction unmatched.

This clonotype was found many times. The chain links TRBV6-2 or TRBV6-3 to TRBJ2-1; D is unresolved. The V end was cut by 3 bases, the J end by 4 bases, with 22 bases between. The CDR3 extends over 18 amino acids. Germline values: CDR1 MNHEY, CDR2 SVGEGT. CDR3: CASSYDISSNLGYNEQFF. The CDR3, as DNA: TGTGCCAGCAGTTATGATATTAGCAGCAACTTAGGTTACAATGAGCAGTTCTTC.

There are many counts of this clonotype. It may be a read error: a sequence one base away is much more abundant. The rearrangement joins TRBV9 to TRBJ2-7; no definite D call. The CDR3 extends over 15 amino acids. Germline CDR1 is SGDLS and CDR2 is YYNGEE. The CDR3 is CVSSPTGFYSYEQYF. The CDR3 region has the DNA TGTGTCAGCAGCCCGACCGGGTTTTACTCCTACGAGCAGTACTTC.

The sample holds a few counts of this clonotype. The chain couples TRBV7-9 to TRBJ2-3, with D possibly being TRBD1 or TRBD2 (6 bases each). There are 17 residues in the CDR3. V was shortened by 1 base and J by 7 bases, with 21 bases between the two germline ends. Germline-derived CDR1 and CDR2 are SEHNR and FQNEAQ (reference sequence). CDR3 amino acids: CASSLEAGGPLGNTQYF. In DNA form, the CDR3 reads TGTGCCAGCAGCTTAGAGGCCGGGGGCCCTTTGGGGAATACGCAGTATTTT.

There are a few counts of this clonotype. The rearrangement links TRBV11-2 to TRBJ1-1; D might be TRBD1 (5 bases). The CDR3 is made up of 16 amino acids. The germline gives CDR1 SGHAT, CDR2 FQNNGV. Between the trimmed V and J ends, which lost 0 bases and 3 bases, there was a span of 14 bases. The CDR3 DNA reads TGTGCCAGCAGCTTAGATGGGGGAGGGGTGTACACTGAAGCTTTCTTT. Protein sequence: CASSLDGGGVYTEAFF.

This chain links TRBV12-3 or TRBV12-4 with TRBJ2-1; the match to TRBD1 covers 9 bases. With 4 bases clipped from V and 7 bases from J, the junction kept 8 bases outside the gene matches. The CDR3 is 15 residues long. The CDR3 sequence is CASSYTGQGENEQFF. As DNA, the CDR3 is TGTGCCAGCAGTTATACGGGACAGGGAGAAAATGAGCAGTTCTTC.

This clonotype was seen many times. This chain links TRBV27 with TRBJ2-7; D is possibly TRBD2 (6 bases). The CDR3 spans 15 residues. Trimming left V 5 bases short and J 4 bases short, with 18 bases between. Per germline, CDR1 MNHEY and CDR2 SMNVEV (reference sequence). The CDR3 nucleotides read TGTGCCAGCAGTCGGGACTCCCAAAGAGGGTACGAGCAGTACTTC. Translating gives CASSRDSQRGYEQYF.

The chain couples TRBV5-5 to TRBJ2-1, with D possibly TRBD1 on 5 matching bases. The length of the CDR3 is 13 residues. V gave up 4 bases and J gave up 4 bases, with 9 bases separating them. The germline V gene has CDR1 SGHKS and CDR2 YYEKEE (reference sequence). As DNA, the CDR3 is TGTGCCAGCAGCCTGACAGAATACAATGAGCAGTTCTTC. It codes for CASSLTEYNEQFF. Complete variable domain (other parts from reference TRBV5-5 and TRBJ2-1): DAGVTQSPTHLIKTRGQQVTLRCSPISGHKSVSWYQQVLGQGPQFIFQYYEKEERGRGNFPDRFSARQFPNYSSELNVNALLLGDSALYLCASSLTEYNEQFFGPGTRLTVL.

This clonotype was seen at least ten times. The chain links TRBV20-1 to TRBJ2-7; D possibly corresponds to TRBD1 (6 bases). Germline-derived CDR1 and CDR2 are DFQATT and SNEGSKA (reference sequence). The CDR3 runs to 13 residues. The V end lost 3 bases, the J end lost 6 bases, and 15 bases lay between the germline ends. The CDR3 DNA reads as TGCAGTGCTAGCCCAGGGGCACGGTCCGAGCAGTACTTC. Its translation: CSASPGARSEQYF.

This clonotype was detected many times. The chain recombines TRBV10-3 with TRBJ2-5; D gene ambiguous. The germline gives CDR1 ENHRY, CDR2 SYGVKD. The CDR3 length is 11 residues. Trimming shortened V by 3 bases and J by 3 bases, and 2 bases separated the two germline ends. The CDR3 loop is CAISEEETQYF. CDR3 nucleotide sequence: TGTGCCATCAGTGAAGAAGAGACCCAGTACTTC.

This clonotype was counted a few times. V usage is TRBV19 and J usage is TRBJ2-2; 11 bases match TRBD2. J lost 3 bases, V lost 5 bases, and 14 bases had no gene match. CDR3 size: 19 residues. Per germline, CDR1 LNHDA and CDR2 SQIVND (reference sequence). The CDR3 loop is CASSRRGLAAPWDTGELFF. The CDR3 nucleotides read TGTGCCAGTAGTCGAAGGGGACTAGCGGCCCCCTGGGACACCGGGGAGCTGTTTTTT.

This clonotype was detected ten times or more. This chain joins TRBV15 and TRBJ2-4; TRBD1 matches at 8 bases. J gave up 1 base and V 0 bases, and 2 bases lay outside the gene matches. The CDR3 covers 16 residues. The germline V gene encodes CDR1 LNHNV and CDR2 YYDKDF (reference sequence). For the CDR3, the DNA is TGTGCCACCAGCAGAGATCGGGACAGGGCCAAAAACATTCAGTACTTC. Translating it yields CATSRDRDRAKNIQYF.

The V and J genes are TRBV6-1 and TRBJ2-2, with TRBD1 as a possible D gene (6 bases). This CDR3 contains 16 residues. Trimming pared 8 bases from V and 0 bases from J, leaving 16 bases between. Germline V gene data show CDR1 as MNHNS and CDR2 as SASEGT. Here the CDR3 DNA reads TGTGCCAGCCGGTCCACAGGGTCCTCGAACACCGGGGAGCTGTTTTTT. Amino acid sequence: CASRSTGSSNTGELFF.